This T cell receptor (beta chain) was identified during a study of T cell repertoires in cytomegalovirus infection. Across the whole study: CMV epitopes used comprised recently identified HLA-C-restricted ones and well-studied HLA-B-restricted ones. Public TCR beta signature analysis indicated the presence of both CMV infection and matching HLA type.

Regarding this clonotype: Antigen specificity is unknown.

TCRdb fed the reads into MiXCR, producing one record per CDR3 protein. Here the sample spans some 590,000 distinct CDR3 sequences, approximately 40% being singletons. Findings and limits, study-wide: Summed frequency of shared TCR beta families picked out CMV carriers who also had the relevant HLA.

This CDR3 has 15 amino acids. The germline V gene has CDR1 KGHDR and CDR2 SFDVKD. V lost 1 base, J lost 5 bases, and 11 bases lay in between. The clonotype originates from a human donor in good health (CMV status not recorded). Some clones in this sample may be carry-over from other donors' samples. Sequenced here: cultured PBMCs, sampled from culture after CMV antigen stimulation. V gene TRBV24-1 combines with J gene TRBJ2-1; possible D gene TRBD1, 6 bases. CDR3 nucleotides: TGTGCCACCAGTGATTTTGCCACAGGGAACAATGAGCAGTTCTTC. Its translation: CATSDFATGNNEQFF.